This T cell receptor (beta chain) originates from a study of blood T cell repertoires in COVID-19. Study-wide context: Samples came from the United States, Italy and Spain, spanning acute and convalescent COVID-19. From T cells, B-cell-depleted T cells, or PBMCs came the material, which was cDNA or gDNA.

Under the authors' procedure: Estimates of nucleated cell counts were drawn from the amplification of reference gene primers. Clones were sequenced by immunoSEQ multiplex PCR, and TCRdb holds only the in-frame ones, with some missing. V and J calls and clone size follow that table, whereas D and trimming were derived from the DNA. This table holds about 140,000 clones, 75% to 90% found once. The germline V gene encodes CDR1 SNHLY and CDR2 FYNNEI. The CDR3 consists of 14 residues. Trimming took 8 bases from V and 9 from J, leaving 22 bases between them. This chain uses TRBV2 with TRBJ1-2, with D hard to call. The sequencing input was peripheral blood. The sequence derives from a human donor in a cohort sampled during active COVID-19. The DNA of the CDR3 is TGTGCCAGCGCCCTTTCTCAGGACTTACTTCGCTACACCTTC. Residues: CASALSQDLLRYTF.